This entry lists 6 T cell receptor beta chains sequenced from one sample in a study of blood T cell repertoires in COVID-19. Produced via immunoSEQ multiplex PCR; TCRdb's table is partial and in-frame only. The sample gives fewer than 200,000 clones, around 90% of which show up once; approximately 9% is in the top ten. Input material: PBMCs or T cells enriched from blood (not recorded which). Receptor source: a woman under 30 who had recovered from COVID-19.

V is TRBV7-2 and J is TRBJ1-3; D not resolved. The CDR3 consists of 11 residues. V was trimmed by 3 bases and J by 8 bases, leaving 5 bases between them. The germline gives CDR1 SGHTA, CDR2 FQGNSA. As DNA, the CDR3 is TGTGCCAGCAGCTTTCGGGACACCATATATTTT. It is translated as CASSFRDTIYF. The full variable domain, its missing parts supplied by reference TRBV7-2 and TRBJ1-3, is GAGVSQSPSNKVTEKGKDVELRCDPISGHTALYWYRQSLGQGLEFLIYFQGNSAPDKSGLPSDRFSAERTGGSVSTLTIQRTQQEDSAVYLCASSFRDTIYFGEGSWLTVV.

This rearrangement joins TRBV5-8 to TRBJ2-7, with D unresolved. With 1 base removed from V and 6 bases from J, the gap between germline ends came to 17 bases. This CDR3 contains 15 residues. CDR1 and CDR2 from the germline V gene are SGHTS and YDEGEE. Written as DNA, the CDR3 is TGTGCCAGCAGCTTGCGTATTTTGGTGGGCTCCGAGCAGTACTTC. Translated, it gives CASSLRILVGSEQYF.

The J gene is TRBJ2-3, the V gene TRBV18, with TRBD2 as a possible D gene (5 bases). The CDR3 has 16 amino acids. Germline CDR1 is KGHSH and CDR2 is LQKENI. Trimming removed 0 bases at V and 2 bases at J, with 12 bases between. The CDR3, as DNA: TGTGCCAGCTCACCACCTCGGGCGGGCCCCACAGATACGCAGTATTTT. Its protein is CASSPPRAGPTDTQYF.

The CDR3 loop reads CASSQESGSPYNEQFF. Written as DNA, the CDR3 is TGCGCCAGCAGCCAAGAAAGTGGCAGTCCCTACAATGAGCAGTTCTTC. This chain uses TRBV4-3 with TRBJ2-1; D gene ambiguous. The CDR3 is 16 amino acids. Between the trimmed V and J ends, which lost 0 bases and 2 bases, there was a span of 11 bases. Germline V lookup: CDR1 LGHNA, CDR2 YSLEER.

The V call is TRBV3-1 (or the pseudogene TRBV3-2), the J call TRBJ2-3, with TRBD2 identical over 12 bases. Germline values: CDR1 LGHDT, CDR2 YNNKEL (reference sequence). CDR3 length equals 15 residues. Trimming cost V 4 bases and J 5 bases; bases outside gene matches: 4. The CDR3 spells CASSPVLAGGDTQYF. The CDR3 DNA follows: TGTGCCAGCAGCCCCGTACTAGCGGGAGGAGATACGCAGTATTTT.

The rearrangement joins TRBV28 to TRBJ2-7; D perhaps matches TRBD2 (6 bases). The CDR3 contains 13 residues. V lost 5 bases, J lost 2 bases, and 10 bases lay in between. Germline assignment: CDR1 MDHEN and CDR2 SYDVKM. CDR3 sequence reads: CASSEWGAYEQYF. DNA for the CDR3: TGTGCCAGCAGTGAGTGGGGGGCCTACGAGCAGTACTTC.